This T cell receptor (beta chain) was recorded in a study of T cells after yellow fever vaccination. The germline gives CDR1 LGHDT, CDR2 YNNKEL (reference sequence). The germline V and J ends were trimmed by 3 bases and 0 bases, with 3 bases remaining between them. The CDR3 has 13 amino acids. Study-level points and caveats: The secondary response was weaker but peaked faster, day 5 versus 15. Reappearance after the booster was observed for most primary-vaccination clones (about 96% CD4, approximately 90% CD8).

This clonotype was seen repeatedly, ten times or more. Its specificity is not known. TCRdb re-derived calls from the 5' RACE reads in MiXCR, one entry per CDR3 protein. The sample records some 560,000 distinct CDR3 sequences, approximately 16% being singletons. Sequenced here: PBMCs, sampled about 5 days after the first yellow fever vaccination. The chain couples TRBV3-1 to TRBJ1-5; D is undetermined. This receptor was identified in a young man who received the YFV17D yellow fever vaccine. CDR3: CASSQYSNQPQHF. CDR3 in DNA: TGTGCCAGCAGCCAGTATAGCAATCAGCCCCAGCATTTT.